This TCR beta chain derives from a study of beta chain features in type 1 diabetes. TCRB transcripts that were expressed got sequenced, as all of the isolated RNA had been reverse transcribed. Profiled with immunoSEQ multiplex PCR; TCRdb holds only in-frame clones, not every one. The profile shows 200,000 to 250,000 clones, over 9.5% of them singletons. Points from the study as a whole: All four CD4+ subsets of Type 1 diabetes patients contained TCRB CDR3s that were moderately but significantly shorter. Whether TCRB rearrangement is influenced by HLA type was left unresolved in this analysis.

This clone was recorded a few times. Its target is unknown. V was pared by 5 bases and J by 5 bases, with 2 bases of the junction left unmatched. The CDR3 runs 13 residues. CDR1 is GTSNPN, CDR2 SVGIG, per germline (reference sequence). The sequencing sample was made of naive CD4+ T cells from blood. The rearrangement uses TRBV30 and TRBJ2-5; 13 bases line up with TRBD2. The receptor was derived from a woman younger than 35 in good health. Here the CDR3 reads CAWGLAGVETQYF. CDR3 sequence (DNA): TGTGCCTGGGGACTAGCGGGAGTTGAGACCCAGTACTTC.